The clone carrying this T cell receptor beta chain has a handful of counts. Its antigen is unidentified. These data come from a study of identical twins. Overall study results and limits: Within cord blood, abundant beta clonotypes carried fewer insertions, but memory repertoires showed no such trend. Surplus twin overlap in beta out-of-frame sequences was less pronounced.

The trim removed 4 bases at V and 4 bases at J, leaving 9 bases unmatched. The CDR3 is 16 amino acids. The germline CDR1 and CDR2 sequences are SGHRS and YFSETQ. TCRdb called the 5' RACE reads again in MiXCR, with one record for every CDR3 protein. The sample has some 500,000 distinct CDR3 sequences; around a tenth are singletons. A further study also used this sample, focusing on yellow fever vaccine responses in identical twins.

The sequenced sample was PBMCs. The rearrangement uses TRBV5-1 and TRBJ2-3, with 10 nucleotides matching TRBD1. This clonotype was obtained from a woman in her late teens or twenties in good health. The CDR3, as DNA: TGCGCCAGCAGCCCACCGGGACAGGGGATCGCAGATACGCAGTATTTT. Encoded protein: CASSPPGQGIADTQYF.